These 10 T cell receptor beta chains came from one sample sequenced in a study of blood T cell repertoires in COVID-19. The repertoire was sequenced with immunoSEQ multiplex PCR; TCRdb's copy has only in-frame clones and lacks some. Of about 180,000 clones listed, around 85% were seen once; the top ten hold 6.5% to 7.5%. Sample: peripheral blood. Source of these receptors: a man older than 75 with COVID-19, enrolled during active disease.

The chain uses TRBV27 and TRBJ2-7; no definite D call. CDR3 size: 11 residues. Germline lookup yields CDR1 MNHEY and CDR2 SMNVEV (reference sequence). Trimming pared 4 bases from V and 4 bases from J, leaving 5 bases between. CDR3 bases: TGTGCCAGCAGTTCCCTATACGAGCAGTACTTC. It specifies CASSSLYEQYF.

This chain uses TRBV20-1 with TRBJ1-5; the match to TRBD1 covers 9 bases. The CDR3 totals 15 residues. Germline CDR1 is DFQATT and CDR2 is SNEGSKA (reference sequence). V dropped 3 bases and J dropped 5; count of bases not matched to a gene: 8. In DNA, the CDR3 is TGCAGTGCTAGTCGGGGACAGGGAACGTATCAGCCCCAGCATTTT. Translating gives CSASRGQGTYQPQHF.

This clone was detected only a few times. The V gene is TRBV4-2, the J gene TRBJ2-5; tentative D call: TRBD2 (6 bases). V lost 1 base and J lost 7, with 19 bases in between. Germline assignment: CDR1 LGHNA and CDR2 YNFKEQ. The CDR3 runs 16 residues. The CDR3 spells CASSQAHSGDLGTQYF. CDR3 bases: TGTGCCAGCAGCCAAGCCCATTCGGGGGACCTTGGGACCCAGTACTTC.

This clone was seen only a few times. The chain uses TRBV2 and TRBJ1-6, with a possible D match to TRBD1 (5 bases). From germline, CDR1 is SNHLY and CDR2 FYNNEI. The CDR3 contains 13 residues. Trimming stripped 8 bases from V and 8 bases from J, with 13 bases between. The CDR3 here is CASPAGLDSPLHF. CDR3 DNA sequence: TGTGCCAGCCCGGCAGGGCTGGATTCACCCCTCCACTTT.

J is TRBJ2-7 and V is TRBV15; 9 bases map to TRBD1. With 5 bases clipped from V and 6 bases from J, the junction kept 8 bases outside the gene matches. Looked up from germline, CDR1 is LNHNV and CDR2 is YYDKDF (reference sequence). The CDR3 is 14 amino acids. CDR3: CATSRPGQGSEQYF. DNA of the CDR3: TGTGCCACCAGCCGGCCGGGACAGGGATCCGAGCAGTACTTC.

In this sample, this clone turned up a few times. V and J are TRBV4-3 and TRBJ2-2; possibly TRBD2 for D (6 bases). The V gene lost 0 bases and the J gene lost 1 base, with 12 bases spanning the gap. From germline, CDR1 is LGHNA and CDR2 YSLEER. The CDR3 sequence is 17 residues long. CDR3 sequence: CASSQETMRGNTGELFF. The CDR3, as DNA: TGCGCCAGCAGCCAAGAAACAATGCGGGGGAACACCGGGGAGCTGTTTTTT.

The CDR3 spells CASSERQGAGNQPQHF. As DNA, the CDR3 is TGTGCCAGCAGTGAACGGCAGGGGGCGGGAAATCAGCCCCAGCATTTT. This chain connects TRBV6-1 to TRBJ1-5, with 8 nucleotides matching TRBD1. The V and J ends lost 2 bases and 4 bases, in that order; junction bases with no gene match: 7. The germline CDR1 and CDR2 sequences are MNHNS and SASEGT. The CDR3 has 16 amino acids.

This clone has more than one count but fewer than ten. The chain has TRBV2 and TRBJ2-5; tentatively, D is TRBD2 (6 bases). The V end lost 6 bases, the J end lost 4 bases, and 6 bases lay between the germline ends. Germline V gene lookup returns CDR1 SNHLY and CDR2 FYNNEI. This CDR3 has 11 residues. CDR3 nucleotides: TGTGCCAGCAGGGGAGGAGAGACCCAGTACTTC. Amino acid sequence: CASRGGETQYF.

The CDR3 DNA sequence: TGTGCCAGCCGGGACAGGGGGGCCTATGGCTACACCTTC. Protein: CASRDRGAYGYTF. The rearrangement uses TRBV6-5 and TRBJ1-2, with 11 bases identical to TRBD1. Looked up from germline, CDR1 is MNHEY and CDR2 is SVGAGI. Trimming at V came to 8 bases and at J to 4 bases, leaving 3 bases not matched to a gene. The CDR3 runs 13 residues.

The chain recombines TRBV5-6 with TRBJ2-5; 9 bases fit TRBD1. Per germline, CDR1 SGHDT and CDR2 YYEEEE. The junction had 2 bases not matched to a gene; V was cut back by 4 bases and J by 4 bases. This CDR3 has 13 amino acids. CDR3 protein: CASSTTGGETQYF. For the CDR3, the DNA is TGTGCCAGCAGCACGACAGGGGGAGAGACCCAGTACTTC.